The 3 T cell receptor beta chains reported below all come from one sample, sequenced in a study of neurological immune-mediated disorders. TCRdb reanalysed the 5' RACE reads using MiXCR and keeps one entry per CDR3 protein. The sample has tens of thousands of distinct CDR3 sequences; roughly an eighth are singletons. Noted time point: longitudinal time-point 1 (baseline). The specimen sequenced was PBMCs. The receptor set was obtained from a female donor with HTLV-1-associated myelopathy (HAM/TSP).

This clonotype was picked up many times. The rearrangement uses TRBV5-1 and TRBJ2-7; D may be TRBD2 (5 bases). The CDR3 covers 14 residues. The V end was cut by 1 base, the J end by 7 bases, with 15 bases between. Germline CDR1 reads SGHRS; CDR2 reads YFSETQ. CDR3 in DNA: TGCGCCAGCAGCTTGAACACGGTTCCGGGGGAGCAGTACTTC. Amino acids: CASSLNTVPGEQYF.

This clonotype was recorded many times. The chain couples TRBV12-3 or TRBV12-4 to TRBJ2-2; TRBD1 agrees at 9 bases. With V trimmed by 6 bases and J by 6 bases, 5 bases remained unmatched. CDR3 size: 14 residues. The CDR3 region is CASSRDRDAGELFF. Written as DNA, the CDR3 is TGTGCCAGCAGCAGGGACAGGGATGCCGGGGAGCTGTTTTTT.

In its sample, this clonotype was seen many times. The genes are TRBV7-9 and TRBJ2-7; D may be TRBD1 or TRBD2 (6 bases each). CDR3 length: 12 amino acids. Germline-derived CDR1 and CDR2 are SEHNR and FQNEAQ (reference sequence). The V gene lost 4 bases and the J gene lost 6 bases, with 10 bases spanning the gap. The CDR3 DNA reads TGTGCCAGCAGCTCCGGGGGCTCCGAGCAGTACTTC. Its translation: CASSSGGSEQYF.